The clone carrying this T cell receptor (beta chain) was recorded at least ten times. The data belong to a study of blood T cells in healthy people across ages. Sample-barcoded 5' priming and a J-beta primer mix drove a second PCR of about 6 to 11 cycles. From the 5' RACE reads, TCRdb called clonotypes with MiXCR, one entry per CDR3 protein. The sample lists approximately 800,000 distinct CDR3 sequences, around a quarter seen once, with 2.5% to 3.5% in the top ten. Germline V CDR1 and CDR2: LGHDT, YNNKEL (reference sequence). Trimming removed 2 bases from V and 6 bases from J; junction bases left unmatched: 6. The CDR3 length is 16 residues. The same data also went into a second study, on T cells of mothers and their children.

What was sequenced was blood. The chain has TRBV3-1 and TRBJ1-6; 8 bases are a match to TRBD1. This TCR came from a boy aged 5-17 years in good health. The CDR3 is CASSQWPQGANSPLHF. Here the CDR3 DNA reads TGTGCCAGCAGCCAATGGCCGCAGGGGGCTAATTCACCCCTCCACTTT.